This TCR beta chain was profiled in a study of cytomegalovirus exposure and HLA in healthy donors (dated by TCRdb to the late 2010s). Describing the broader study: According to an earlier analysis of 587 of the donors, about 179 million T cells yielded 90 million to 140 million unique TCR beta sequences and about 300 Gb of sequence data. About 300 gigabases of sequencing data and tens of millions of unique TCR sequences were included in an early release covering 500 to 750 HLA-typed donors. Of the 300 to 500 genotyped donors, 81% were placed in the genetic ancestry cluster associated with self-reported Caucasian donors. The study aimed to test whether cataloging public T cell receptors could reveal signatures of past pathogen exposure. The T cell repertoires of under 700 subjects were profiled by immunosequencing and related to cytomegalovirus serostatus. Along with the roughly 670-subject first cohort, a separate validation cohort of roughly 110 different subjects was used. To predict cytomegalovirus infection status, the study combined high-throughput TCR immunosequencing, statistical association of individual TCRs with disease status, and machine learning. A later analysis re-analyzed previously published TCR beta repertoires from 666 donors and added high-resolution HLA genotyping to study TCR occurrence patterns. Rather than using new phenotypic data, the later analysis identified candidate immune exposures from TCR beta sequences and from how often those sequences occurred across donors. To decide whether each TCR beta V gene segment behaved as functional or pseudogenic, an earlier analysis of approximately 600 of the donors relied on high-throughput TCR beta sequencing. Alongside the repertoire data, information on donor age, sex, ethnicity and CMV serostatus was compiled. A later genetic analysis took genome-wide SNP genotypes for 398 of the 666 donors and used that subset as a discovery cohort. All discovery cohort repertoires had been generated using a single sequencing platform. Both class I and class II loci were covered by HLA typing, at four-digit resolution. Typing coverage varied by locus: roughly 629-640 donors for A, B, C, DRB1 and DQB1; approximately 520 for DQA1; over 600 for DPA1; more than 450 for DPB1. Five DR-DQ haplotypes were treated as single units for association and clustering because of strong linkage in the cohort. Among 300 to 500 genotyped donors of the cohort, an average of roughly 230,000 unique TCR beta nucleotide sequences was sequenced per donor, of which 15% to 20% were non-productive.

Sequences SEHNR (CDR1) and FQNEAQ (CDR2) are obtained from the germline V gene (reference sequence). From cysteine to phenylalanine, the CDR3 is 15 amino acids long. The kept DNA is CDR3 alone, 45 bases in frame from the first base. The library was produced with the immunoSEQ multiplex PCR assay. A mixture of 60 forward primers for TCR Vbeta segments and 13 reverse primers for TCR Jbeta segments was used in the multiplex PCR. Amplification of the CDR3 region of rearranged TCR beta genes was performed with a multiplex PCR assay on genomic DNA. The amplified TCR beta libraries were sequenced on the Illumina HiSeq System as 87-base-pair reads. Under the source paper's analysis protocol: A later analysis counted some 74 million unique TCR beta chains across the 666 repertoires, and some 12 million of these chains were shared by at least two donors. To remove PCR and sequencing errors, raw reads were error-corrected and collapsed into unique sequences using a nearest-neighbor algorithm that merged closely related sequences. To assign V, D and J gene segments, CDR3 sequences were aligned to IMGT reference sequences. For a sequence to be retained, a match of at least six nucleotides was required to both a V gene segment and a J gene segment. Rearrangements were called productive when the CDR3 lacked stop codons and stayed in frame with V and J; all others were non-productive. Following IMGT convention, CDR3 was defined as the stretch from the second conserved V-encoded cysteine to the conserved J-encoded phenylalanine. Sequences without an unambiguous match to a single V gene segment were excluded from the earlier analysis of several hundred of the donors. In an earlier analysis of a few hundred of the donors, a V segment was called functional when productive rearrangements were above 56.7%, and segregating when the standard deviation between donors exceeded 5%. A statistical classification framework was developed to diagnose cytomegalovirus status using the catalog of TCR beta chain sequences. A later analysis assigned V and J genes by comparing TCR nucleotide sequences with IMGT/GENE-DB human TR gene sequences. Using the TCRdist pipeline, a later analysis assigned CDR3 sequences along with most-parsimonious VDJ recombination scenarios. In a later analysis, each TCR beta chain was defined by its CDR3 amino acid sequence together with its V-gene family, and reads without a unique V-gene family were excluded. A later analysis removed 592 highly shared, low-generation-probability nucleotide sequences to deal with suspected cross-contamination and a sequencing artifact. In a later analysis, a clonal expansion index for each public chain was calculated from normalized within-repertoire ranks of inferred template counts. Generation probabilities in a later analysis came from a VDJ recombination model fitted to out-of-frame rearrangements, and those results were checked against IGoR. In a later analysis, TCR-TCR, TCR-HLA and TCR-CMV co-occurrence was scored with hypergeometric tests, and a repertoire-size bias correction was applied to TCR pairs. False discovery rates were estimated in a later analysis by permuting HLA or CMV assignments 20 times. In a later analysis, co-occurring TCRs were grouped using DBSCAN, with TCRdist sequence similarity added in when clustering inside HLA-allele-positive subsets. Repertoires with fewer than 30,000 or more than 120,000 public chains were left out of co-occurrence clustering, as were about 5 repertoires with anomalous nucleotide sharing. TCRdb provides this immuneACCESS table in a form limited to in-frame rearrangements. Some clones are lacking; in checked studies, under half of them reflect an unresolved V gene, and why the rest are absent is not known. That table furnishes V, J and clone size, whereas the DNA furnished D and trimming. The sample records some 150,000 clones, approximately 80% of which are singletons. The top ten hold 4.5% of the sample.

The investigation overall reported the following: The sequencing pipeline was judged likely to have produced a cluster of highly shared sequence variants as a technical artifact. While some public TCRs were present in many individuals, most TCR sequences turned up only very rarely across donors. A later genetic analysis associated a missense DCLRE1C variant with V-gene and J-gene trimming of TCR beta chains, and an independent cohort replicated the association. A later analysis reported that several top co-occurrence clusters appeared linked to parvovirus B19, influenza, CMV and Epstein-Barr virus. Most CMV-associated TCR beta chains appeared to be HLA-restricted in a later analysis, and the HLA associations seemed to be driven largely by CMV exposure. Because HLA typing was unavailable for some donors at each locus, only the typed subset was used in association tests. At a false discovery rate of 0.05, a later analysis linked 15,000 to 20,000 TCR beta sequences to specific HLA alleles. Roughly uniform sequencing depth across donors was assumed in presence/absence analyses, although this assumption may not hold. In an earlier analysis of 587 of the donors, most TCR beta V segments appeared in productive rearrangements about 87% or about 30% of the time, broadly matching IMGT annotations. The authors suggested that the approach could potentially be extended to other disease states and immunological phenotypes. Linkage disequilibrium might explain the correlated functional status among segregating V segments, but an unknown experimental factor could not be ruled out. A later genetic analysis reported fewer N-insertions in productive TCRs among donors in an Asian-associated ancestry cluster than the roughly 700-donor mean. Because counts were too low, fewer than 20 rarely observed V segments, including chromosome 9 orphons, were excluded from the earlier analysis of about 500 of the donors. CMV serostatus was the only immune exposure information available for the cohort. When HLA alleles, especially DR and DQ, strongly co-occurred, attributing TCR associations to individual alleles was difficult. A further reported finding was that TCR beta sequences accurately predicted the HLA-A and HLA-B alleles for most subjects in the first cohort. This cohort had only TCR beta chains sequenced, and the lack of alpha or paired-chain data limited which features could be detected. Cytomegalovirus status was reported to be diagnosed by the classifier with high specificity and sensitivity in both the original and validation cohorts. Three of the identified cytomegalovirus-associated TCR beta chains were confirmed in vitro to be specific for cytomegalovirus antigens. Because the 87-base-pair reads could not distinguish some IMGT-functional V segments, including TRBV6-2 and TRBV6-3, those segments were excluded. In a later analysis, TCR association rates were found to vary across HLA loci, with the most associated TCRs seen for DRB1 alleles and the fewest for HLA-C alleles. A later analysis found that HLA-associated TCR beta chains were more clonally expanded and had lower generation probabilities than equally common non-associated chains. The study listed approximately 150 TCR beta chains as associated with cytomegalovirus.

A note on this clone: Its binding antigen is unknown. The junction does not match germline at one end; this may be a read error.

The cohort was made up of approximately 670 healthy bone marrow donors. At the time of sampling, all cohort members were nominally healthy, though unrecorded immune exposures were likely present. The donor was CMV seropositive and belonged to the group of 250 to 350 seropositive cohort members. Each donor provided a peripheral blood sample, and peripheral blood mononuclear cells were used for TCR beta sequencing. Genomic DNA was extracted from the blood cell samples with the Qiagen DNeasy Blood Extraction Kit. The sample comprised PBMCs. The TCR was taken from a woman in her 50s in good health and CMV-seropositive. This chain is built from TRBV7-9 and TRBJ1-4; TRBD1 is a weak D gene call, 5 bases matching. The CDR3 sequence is CSSSLDYRRVEKLFF. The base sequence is TGTTCCAGCAGCTTAGATTACAGGAGGGTTGAAAAACTGTTTTTT.